A single sample gave rise to the 5 T cell receptor beta chains below, sequenced in a study of T cell repertoires in cytomegalovirus infection (dated by TCRdb to between 2017 and 2020). Sequencing relied on an Illumina HiSeq 1500. In-frame beta chains were kept once TCRdb had trimmed the public reads at Q25 with fastp and called clones with MiXCR. Identical CDR3 protein sequences are pooled into one entry, listed with their most common genes and DNA. This sample is represented by roughly 340,000 distinct CDR3 sequences; about 28% of them were singletons. The ten largest clonotypes hold over 15% of the sample. Which antigens these TCRs recognize remains unknown. This specimen's treatment or condition label, interpreted: in vitro stimulation with specific CMV peptide epitopes to enrich CMV-specific T cells. The material was cultured PBMCs, obtained from culture after CMV antigen stimulation. Receptor source: a human donor in good health (CMV status not recorded). Some clones in this sample may be carry-over from other donors' samples.

This chain links TRBV4-1 with TRBJ2-7, with 7 bases identical to TRBD1. CDR3 length: 15 residues. The V segment lost 4 bases and the J segment 3 bases; nucleotides outside the gene matches: 9. Germline CDR1 is MGHRA and CDR2 is YSYEKL. CDR3 bases: TGCGCCAGCAGCCTCCGGGACAGCCTGCACTACGAGCAGTACTTC. Translating gives CASSLRDSLHYEQYF.

V and J are TRBV6-5 and TRBJ2-3; D remains ambiguous. Germline CDR1 MNHEY, CDR2 SVGAGI. The length of the CDR3 is 13 residues. V lost 10 bases, J lost 1 base, and 12 bases lay in between. The DNA for the CDR3 is TGTGCCACCCGCTTCCCTGGCACAGATACGCAGTATTTT. This encodes CATRFPGTDTQYF.

The table lists this clonotype with many counts. J is TRBJ2-3 and V is TRBV7-3; the match to TRBD2 covers 7 bases. The V and J ends lost 4 bases and 5 bases, in that order; junction bases with no gene match: 12. The germline CDR1 and CDR2 sequences are SGHTA and FQGTGA. This CDR3 comprises 16 residues. The CDR3 sequence: CASSSPGQGGRDTQYF. The DNA of the CDR3 is TGTGCCAGCAGCTCCCCAGGCCAGGGCGGGAGAGATACGCAGTATTTT.

The chain links TRBV13 to TRBJ2-3, with 14 bases lining up with TRBD2. The length of the CDR3 is 16 residues. Germline CDR1 is PRHDT and CDR2 is FYEKMQ (reference sequence). The trim removed 5 bases at V and 6 bases at J, leaving 7 bases unmatched. The DNA for the CDR3 is TGTGCCAGCAGCCCACGGACTAGCGGGAGGAAGGATACGCAGTATTTT. Protein: CASSPRTSGRKDTQYF.

The V call is TRBV5-4, the J call TRBJ2-3; possibly TRBD1 for D (5 bases). Trimming shortened V by 4 bases and J by 5 bases, and 11 bases separated the two germline ends. Germline V CDR1 and CDR2: SGHNT, YYREEE (reference sequence). There are 13 residues in the CDR3. The CDR3 spells CASSDPRGDTQYF. The CDR3 region has the DNA TGTGCCAGCAGCGACCCAAGGGGAGATACGCAGTATTTT. Variable domain in full (rest from reference TRBV5-4 and TRBJ2-3): ETGVTQSPTHLIKTRGQQVTLRCSSQSGHNTVSWYQQALGQGPQFIFQYYREEENGRGNFPPRFSGLQFPNYSSELNVNALELDDSALYLCASSDPRGDTQYFGPGTRLTVL.